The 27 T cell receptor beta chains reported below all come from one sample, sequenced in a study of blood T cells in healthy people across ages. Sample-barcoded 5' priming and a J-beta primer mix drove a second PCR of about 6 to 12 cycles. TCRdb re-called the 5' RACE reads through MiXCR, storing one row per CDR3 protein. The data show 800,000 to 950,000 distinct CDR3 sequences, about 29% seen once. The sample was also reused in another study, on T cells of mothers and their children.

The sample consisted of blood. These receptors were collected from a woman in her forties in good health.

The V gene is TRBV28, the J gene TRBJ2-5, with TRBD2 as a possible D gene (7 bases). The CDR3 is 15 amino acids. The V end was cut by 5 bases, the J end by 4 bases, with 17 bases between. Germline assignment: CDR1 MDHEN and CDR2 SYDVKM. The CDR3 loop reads CASSGGAQLRETQYF. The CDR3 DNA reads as TGTGCCAGCAGTGGGGGGGCCCAATTGCGAGAGACCCAGTACTTC.

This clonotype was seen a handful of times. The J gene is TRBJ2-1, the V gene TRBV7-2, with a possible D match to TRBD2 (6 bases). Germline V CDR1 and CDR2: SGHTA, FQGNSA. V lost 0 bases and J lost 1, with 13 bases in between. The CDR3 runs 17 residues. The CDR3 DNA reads TGTGCCAGCAGCTTAGCGGGCGGGGACCCATCCTACAATGAGCAGTTCTTC. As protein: CASSLAGGDPSYNEQFF.

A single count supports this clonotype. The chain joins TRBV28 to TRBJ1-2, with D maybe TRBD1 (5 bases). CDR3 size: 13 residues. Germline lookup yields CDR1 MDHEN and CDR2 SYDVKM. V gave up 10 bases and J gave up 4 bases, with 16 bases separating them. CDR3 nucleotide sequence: TGTGCCATTCTGGGGGGGGTCCTCTATGGCTACACCTTC. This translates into CAILGGVLYGYTF.

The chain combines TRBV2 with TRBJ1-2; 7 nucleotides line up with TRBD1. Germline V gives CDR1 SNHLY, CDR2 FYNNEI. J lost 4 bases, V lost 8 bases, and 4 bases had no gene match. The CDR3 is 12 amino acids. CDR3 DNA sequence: TGTGCCAGCGAAGGGACAGTCTATGGCTACACCTTC. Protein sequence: CASEGTVYGYTF.

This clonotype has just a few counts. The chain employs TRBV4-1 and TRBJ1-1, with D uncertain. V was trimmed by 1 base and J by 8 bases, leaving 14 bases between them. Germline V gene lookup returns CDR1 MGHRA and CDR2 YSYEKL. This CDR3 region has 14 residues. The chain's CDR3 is CASSQGLISKEAFF. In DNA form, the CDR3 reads TGCGCCAGCAGCCAAGGCCTTATTTCGAAAGAAGCTTTCTTT.

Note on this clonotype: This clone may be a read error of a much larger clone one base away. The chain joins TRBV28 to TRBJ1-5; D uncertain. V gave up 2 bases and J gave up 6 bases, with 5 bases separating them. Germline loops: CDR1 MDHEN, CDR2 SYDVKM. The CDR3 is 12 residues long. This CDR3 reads CASSLRCQPQHF. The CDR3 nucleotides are TGTGCCAGCAGTTTAAGGTGTCAGCCCCAGCATTTT.

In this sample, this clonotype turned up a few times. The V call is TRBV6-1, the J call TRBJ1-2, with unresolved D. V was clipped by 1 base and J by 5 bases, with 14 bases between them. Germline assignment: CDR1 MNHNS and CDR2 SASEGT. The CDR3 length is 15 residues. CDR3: CASSEVVGSRYGYTF. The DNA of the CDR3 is TGTGCCAGCAGTGAAGTTGTAGGGAGTAGGTATGGCTACACCTTC.

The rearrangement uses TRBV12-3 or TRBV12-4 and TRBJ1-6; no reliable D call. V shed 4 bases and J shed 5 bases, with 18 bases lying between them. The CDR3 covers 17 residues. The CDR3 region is CASSYSPGPLDNSPLHF. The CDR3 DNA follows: TGTGCCAGCAGTTATTCACCTGGCCCTCTAGATAATTCACCCCTCCACTTT.

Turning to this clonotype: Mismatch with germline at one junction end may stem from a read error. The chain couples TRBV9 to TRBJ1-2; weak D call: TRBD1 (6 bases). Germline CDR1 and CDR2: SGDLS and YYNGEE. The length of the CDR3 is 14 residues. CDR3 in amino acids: CASSATGENYGYSF. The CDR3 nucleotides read TGTGCCAGCAGCGCGACAGGTGAAAACTATGGCTACAGCTTC.

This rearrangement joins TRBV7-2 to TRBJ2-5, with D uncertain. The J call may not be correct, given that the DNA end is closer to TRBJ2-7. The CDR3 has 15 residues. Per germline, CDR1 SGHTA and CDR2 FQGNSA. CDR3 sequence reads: CASSLKALAGHEQYF. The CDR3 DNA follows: TGTGCCAGCAGCTTAAAAGCGTTGGCTGGCCACGAGCAGTACTTC.

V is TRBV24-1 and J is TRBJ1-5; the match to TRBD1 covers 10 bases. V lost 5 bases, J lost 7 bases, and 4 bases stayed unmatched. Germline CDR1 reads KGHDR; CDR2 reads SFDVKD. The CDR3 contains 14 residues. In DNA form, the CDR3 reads TGTGCCACCAGTGGGGGACAGGGGTACCAGCCCCAGCATTTT. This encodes CATSGGQGYQPQHF.

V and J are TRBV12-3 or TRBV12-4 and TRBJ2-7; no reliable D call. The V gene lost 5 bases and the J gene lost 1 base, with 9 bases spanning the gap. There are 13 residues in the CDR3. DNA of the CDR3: TGTGCCAGCAGTCGGCCCCCTTCCTACGAGCAGTACTTC. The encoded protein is CASSRPPSYEQYF.

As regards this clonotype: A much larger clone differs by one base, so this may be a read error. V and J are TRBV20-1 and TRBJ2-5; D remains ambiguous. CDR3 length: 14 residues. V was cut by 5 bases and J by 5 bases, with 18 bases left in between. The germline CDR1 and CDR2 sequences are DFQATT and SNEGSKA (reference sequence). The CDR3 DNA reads TGCAGTGCTGACCACCGGGTTTCTTGGGAGACCCAGTACTTC. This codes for CSADHRVSWETQYF.

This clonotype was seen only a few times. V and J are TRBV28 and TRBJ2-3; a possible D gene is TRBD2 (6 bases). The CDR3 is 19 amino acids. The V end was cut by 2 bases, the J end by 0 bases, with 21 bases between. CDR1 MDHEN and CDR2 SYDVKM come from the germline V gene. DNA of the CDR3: TGTGCCAGCAGTTTACTTGGCGGGGCGACACCGACTAGCACAGATACGCAGTATTTT. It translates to CASSLLGGATPTSTDTQYF.

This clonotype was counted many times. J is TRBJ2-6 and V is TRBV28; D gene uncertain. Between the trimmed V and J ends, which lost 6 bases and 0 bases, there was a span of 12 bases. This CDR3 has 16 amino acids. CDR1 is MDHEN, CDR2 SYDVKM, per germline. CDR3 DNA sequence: TGTGCCAGCAGAACCATCTGGGGCTCTGGGGCCAACGTCCTGACTTTC. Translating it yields CASRTIWGSGANVLTF.

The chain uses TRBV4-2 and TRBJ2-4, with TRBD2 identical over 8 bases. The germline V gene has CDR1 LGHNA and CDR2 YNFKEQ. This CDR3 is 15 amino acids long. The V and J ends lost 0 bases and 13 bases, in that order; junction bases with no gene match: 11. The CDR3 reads CASSQDRRPEREQYF. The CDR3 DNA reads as TGTGCCAGCAGCCAAGACCGAAGACCAGAGCGGGAGCAGTACTTC.

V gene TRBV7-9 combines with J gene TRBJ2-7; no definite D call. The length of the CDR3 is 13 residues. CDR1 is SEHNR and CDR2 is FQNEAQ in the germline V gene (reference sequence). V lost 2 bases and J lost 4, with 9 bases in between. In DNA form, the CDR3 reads TGTGCCAGCAGCTTACCGAACATGTACGAGCAGTACTTC. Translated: CASSLPNMYEQYF.

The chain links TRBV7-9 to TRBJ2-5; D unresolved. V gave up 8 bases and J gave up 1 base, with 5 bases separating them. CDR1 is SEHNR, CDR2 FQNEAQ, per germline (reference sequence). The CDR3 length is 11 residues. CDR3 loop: CASLRQETQYF. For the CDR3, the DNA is TGTGCCAGCCTGCGCCAAGAGACCCAGTACTTC.

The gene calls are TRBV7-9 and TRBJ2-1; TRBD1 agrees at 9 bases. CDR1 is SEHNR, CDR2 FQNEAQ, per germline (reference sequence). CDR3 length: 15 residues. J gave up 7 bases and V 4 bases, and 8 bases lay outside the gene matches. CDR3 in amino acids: CASSSGDRDPNEQFF. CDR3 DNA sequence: TGTGCCAGCAGCTCCGGGGACAGGGACCCGAATGAGCAGTTCTTC.

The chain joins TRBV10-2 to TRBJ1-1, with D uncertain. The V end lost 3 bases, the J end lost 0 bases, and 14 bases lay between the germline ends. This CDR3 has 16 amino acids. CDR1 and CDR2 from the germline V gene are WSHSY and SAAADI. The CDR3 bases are TGCGCCAGCAGTGAATTGAGAGACCCTTTGAACACTGAAGCTTTCTTT. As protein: CASSELRDPLNTEAFF.

The CDR3 DNA is TGTGCCAGCAGTGAGAGGAGGGGGGGATACAATGAGCAGTTCTTC. It codes for CASSERRGGYNEQFF. J is TRBJ2-1 and V is TRBV2; D is possibly TRBD2 (7 bases). Deletions cut 3 bases from V and 4 bases from J, with 13 bases between. This CDR3 spans 15 amino acids. Germline V gene sequence: CDR1 SNHLY, CDR2 FYNNEI. The full variable domain, with the rest looked up from reference TRBV2 and TRBJ2-1, is EPEVTQTPSHQVTQMGQEVILRCVPISNHLYFYWYRQILGQKVEFLVSFYNNEISEKSEIFDDQFSVERPDGSNFTLKIRSTKLEDSAMYFCASSERRGGYNEQFFGPGTRLTVL.

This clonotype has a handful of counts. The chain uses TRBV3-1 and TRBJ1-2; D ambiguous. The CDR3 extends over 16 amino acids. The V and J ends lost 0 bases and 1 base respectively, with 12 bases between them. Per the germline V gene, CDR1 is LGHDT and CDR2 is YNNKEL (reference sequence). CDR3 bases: TGTGCCAGCAGCCAAGATCGGGCAGGCGTTAACTATGGCTACACCTTC. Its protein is CASSQDRAGVNYGYTF.

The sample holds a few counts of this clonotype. Here the CDR3 DNA reads TGTGCCCATAGCCCGACAGGGTTTGGCACTGAAGCTTTCTTT. Translating gives CAHSPTGFGTEAFF. The chain joins TRBV10-3 to TRBJ1-1, with 7 bases matching TRBD1. Per germline, CDR1 ENHRY and CDR2 SYGVKD. The CDR3 is 14 residues long. With 11 bases clipped from V and 4 bases from J, the junction kept 13 bases outside the gene matches.

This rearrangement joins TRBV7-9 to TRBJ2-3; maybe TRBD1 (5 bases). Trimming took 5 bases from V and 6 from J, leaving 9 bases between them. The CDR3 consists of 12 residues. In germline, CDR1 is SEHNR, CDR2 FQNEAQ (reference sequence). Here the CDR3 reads CASSAQGDTQYF. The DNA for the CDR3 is TGTGCCAGCAGCGCTCAGGGCGATACGCAGTATTTT.

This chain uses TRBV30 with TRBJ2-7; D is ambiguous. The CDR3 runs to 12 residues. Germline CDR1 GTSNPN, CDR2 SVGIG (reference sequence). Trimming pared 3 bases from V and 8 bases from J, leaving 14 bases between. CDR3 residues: CAWRDIRRKQYF. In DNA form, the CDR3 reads TGTGCCTGGAGAGACATACGAAGGAAGCAGTACTTC.

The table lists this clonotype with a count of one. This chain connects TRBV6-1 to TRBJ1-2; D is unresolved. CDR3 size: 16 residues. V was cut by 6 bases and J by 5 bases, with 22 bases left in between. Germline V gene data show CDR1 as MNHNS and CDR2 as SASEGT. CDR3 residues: CASSPTAAGLWYGYTF. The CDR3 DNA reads TGTGCCAGCAGCCCAACTGCGGCAGGTTTGTGGTATGGCTACACCTTC.

The CDR3 protein is CASSQGRDLPLNTEAFF. DNA for the CDR3: TGTGCCAGCAGCCAAGGCCGGGACCTCCCCCTGAACACTGAAGCTTTCTTT. The chain is built from TRBV3-1 and TRBJ1-1; D is possibly TRBD1 (5 bases). Trimming cost V 1 base and J 0 bases, with 15 bases left between them. This CDR3 contains 17 residues. The germline V gene encodes CDR1 LGHDT and CDR2 YNNKEL (reference sequence).